This TCR beta chain was identified during a study of T cell repertoires in cytomegalovirus infection. Study outcomes and limitations: Carriers of CMV and the relevant HLA type were discriminated by public TCR beta frequency.

A single record per CDR3 protein comes from TCRdb applying MiXCR to the reads. The sample yields around 320,000 distinct CDR3 sequences, 9% to 9.5% seen once. The CDR3 sequence is 16 residues long. V was clipped by 6 bases and J by 4 bases, with 24 bases between them. Germline loops: CDR1 SQVTM, CDR2 ANQGSEA. A remark on this clonotype: The target antigen is unknown.

The V call is TRBV29-1, the J call TRBJ1-1, with a weak D call TRBD1 (6 bases). This sequence was found in a human donor in good health (CMV status not recorded). Some clones in this sample may be carry-over from other donors' samples. Sequencing input: PBMCs. The CDR3 sequence is CSVPETGRDWSTEAFF. The CDR3 DNA reads TGCAGCGTACCTGAGACAGGCAGGGATTGGAGCACTGAAGCTTTCTTT.